This T cell receptor (beta chain) originates from a study of cytomegalovirus exposure and HLA in healthy donors (dated by TCRdb to about 2017). Study-wide context: According to a later analysis, the roughly 120 validation repertoires were produced on the same platform as the approximately 610 repertoires of the first cohort. The aim of the study was to test whether cataloging public T cell receptors could identify signatures of past pathogen exposure. Along with the approximately 650-subject first cohort, a separate validation cohort of over 90 different subjects was used. The study combined high-throughput TCR immunosequencing, statistical association of individual TCRs with disease status, and machine learning to predict cytomegalovirus infection status.

Receptors were amplified or captured by the immunoSEQ multiplex PCR assay. The original pipeline was this. A statistical classification framework was built for diagnosing cytomegalovirus status from the catalog of TCR beta chain sequences. This immuneACCESS table, as held by TCRdb, lists in-frame sequences with V and J called but not all clones. Of the missing ones, under half trace to an unresolved V gene in checked studies; the others have no known cause. The V and J calls and clone size are taken from that table; D and trimming were inferred from the DNA. This sample has hundreds of thousands of clones in its table, and 85% to 90% of those were observed once. The top ten constitute 2% to 3% of the sample. Beyond this particular receptor, the publication reports: In a later analysis, TCRs clustered in the first cohort were found to also tend to co-occur in the roughly 120 validation repertoires, with 90% to 95% of cluster scores above 0. A later analysis had no HLA typing for the validation cohort, so co-occurrence there was scored across all 110 or so repertoires. Across donors, most TCR sequences were observed very rarely, whereas some public TCRs were present in many individuals. In both the original and validation cohorts, the classifier was reported to diagnose cytomegalovirus status with high specificity and sensitivity. In vitro tests confirmed that a few of the cytomegalovirus-associated TCR beta chains recognize cytomegalovirus antigens. The authors suggested that the approach could potentially be generalized to other disease states and immunological phenotypes. The study gave a list of under 200 TCR beta chains associated with cytomegalovirus.

The donors belonged to the validation cohort of approximately 130 subjects, which was separate from the roughly 670-subject first cohort. This clone was observed a few times. Its specific antigen is unknown. Base qualities are not at hand, and no much larger clone is one base apart. From the cysteine through the phenylalanine, the CDR3 covers 14 amino acids. The read is trimmed to its CDR3 DNA, 42 bases read in frame from base 1. V is pruned by 2 bases and J by 4 bases, leaving 3 bases of the junction without a gene match. CDR1 and CDR2 were assigned from the germline V gene as KGHSH and LQKENI. The rearranged chain carries TRBV18 and TRBJ1-2; 8 bases in the middle match TRBD1. The source is a man younger than 30 in good health and CMV-seronegative. The specimen was PBMCs. The bases are TGTGCCAGCTCACCAGGACAGGGCGGCTATGGCTACACCTTC. It specifies CASSPGQGGYGYTF.